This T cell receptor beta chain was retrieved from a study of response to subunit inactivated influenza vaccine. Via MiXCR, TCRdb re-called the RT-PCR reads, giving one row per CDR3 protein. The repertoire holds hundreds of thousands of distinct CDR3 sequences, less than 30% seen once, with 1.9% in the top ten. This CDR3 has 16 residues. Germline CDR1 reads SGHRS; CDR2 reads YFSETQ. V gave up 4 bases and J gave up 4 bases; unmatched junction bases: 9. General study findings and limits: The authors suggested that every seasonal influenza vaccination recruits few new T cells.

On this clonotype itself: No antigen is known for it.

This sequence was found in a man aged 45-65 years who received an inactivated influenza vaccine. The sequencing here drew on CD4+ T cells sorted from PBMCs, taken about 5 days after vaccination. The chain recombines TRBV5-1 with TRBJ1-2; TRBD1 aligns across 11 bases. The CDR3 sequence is CASSGRTGGVTYGYTF. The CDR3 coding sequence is TGCGCCAGCAGCGGGCGGACAGGGGGCGTTACCTATGGCTACACCTTC.